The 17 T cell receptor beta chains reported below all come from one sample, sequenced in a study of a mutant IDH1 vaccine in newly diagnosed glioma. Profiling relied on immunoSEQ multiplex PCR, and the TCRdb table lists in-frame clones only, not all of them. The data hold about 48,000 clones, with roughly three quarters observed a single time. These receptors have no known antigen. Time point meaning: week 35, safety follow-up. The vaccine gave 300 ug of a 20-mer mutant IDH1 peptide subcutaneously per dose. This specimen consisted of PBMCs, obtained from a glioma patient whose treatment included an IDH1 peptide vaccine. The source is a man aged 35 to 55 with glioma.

DNA for the CDR3: TGCAGCGTTGTGAATTCGCTAGGTGGGGGAGAGCAGTACTTC. This translates into CSVVNSLGGGEQYF. The chain couples TRBV29-1 to TRBJ2-7; perhaps D is TRBD1 or TRBD2 (5 bases each). The germline CDR1 and CDR2 sequences are SQVTM and ANQGSEA. The CDR3 covers 14 residues. Trimming pared 4 bases from V and 7 bases from J, leaving 20 bases between.

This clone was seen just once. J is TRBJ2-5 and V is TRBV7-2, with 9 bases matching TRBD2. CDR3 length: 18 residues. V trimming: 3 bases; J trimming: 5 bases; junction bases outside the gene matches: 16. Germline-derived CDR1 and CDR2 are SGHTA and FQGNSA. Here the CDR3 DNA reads TGTGCCAGCAGCTTCCCCCCGGGGTGGGCTAGCGGGGCGGAGACCCAGTACTTC. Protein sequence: CASSFPPGWASGAETQYF. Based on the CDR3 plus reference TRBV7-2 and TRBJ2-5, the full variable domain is GAGVSQSPSNKVTEKGKDVELRCDPISGHTALYWYRQSLGQGLEFLIYFQGNSAPDKSGLPSDRFSAERTGGSVSTLTIQRTQQEDSAVYLCASSFPPGWASGAETQYFGPGTRLLVL.

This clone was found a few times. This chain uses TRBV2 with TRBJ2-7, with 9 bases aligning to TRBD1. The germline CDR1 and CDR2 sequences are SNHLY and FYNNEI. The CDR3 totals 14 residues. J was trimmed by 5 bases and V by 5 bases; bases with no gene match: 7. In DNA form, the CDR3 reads TGTGCCAGCAGTTCCGGGACAGGGTCCCACGAGCAGTACTTC. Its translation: CASSSGTGSHEQYF.

CDR3 protein: CASSYGEKTGGYTF. In DNA form, the CDR3 reads TGTGCCAGCAGTTACGGCGAGAAAACGGGGGGCTACACCTTC. This chain joins TRBV6-5 and TRBJ1-2; D is unclear. V was clipped by 2 bases and J by 8 bases, with 15 bases between them. The CDR3 has 14 residues. CDR1 is MNHEY, CDR2 SVGAGI, per germline.

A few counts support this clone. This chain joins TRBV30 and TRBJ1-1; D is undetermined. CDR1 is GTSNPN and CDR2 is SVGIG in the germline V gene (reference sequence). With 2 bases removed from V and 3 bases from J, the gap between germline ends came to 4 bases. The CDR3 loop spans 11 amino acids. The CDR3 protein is CAWSSYTEAFF. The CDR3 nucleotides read TGTGCCTGGAGTAGTTACACTGAAGCTTTCTTT.

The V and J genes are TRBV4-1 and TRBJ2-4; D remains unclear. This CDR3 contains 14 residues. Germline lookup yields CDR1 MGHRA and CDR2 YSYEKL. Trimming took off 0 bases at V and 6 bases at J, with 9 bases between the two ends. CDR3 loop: CASSQEQVGNIQYF. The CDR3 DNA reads TGCGCCAGCAGCCAAGAGCAGGTTGGAAACATTCAGTACTTC.

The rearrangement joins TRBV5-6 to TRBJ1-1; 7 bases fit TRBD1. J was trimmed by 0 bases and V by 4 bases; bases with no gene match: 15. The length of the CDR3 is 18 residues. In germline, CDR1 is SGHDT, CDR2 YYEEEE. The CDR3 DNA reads TGTGCCAGCAGCGTCGCGAGGGGGCAGAGACGCATGAACACTGAAGCTTTCTTT. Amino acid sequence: CASSVARGQRRMNTEAFF.

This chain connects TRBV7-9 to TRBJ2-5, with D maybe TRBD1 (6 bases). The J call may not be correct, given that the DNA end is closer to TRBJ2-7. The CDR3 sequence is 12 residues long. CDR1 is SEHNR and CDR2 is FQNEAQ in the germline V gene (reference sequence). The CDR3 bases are TGTGCCAGCAGCCTGACAGGTGACGAGCAGTACTTC. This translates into CASSLTGDEQYF.

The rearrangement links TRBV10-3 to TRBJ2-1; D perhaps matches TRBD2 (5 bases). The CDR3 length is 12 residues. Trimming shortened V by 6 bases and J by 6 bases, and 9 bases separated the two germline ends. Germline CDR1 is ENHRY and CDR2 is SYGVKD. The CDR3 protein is CAIRIGGNEQFF. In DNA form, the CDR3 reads TGTGCCATCAGGATTGGAGGCAATGAGCAGTTCTTC.

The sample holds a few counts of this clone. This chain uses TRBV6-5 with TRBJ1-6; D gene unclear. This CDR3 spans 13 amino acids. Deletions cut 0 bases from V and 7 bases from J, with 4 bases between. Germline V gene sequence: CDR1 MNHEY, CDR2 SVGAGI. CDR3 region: CASSYSPNSPLHF. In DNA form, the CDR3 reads TGTGCCAGCAGTTACTCGCCAAATTCACCCCTCCACTTT.

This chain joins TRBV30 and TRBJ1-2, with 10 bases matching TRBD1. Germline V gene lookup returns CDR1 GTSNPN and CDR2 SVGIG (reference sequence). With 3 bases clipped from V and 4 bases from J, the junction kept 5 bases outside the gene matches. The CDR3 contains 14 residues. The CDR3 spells CAWSPGQGGYGYTF. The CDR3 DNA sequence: TGTGCCTGGAGCCCCGGACAGGGGGGCTATGGCTACACCTTC.

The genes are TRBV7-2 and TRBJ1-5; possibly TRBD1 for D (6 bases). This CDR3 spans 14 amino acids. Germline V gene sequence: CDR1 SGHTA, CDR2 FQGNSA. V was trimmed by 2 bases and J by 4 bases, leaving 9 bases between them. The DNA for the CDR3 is TGTGCCAGCAGCTTAAAGGGGGGGAATCAGCCCCAGCATTTT. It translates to CASSLKGGNQPQHF.

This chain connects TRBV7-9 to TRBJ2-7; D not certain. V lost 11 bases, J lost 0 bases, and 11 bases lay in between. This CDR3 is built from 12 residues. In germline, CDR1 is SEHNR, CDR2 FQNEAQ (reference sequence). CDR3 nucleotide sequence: TGTGCCGGAGTCTCCCCCTCCTACGAGCAGTACTTC. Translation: CAGVSPSYEQYF.

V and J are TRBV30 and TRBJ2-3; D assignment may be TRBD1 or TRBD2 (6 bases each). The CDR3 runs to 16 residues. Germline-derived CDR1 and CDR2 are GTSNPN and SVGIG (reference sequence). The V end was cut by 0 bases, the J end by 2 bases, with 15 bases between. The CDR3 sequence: CAWSVYRGANTDTQYF. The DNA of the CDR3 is TGTGCCTGGAGTGTATATAGGGGGGCGAACACAGATACGCAGTATTTT.

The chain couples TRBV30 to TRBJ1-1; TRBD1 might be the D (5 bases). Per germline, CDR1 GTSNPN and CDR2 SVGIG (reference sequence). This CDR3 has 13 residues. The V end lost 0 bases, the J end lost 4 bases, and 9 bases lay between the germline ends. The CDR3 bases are TGTGCCTGGAGTGTAATGGGGGGCACTGAAGCTTTCTTT. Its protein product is CAWSVMGGTEAFF.

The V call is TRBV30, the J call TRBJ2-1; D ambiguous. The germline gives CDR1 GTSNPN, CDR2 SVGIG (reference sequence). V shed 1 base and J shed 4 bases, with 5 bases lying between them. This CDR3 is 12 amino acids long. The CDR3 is CAWSGVYNEQFF. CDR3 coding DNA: TGTGCCTGGAGTGGCGTATACAATGAGCAGTTCTTC.

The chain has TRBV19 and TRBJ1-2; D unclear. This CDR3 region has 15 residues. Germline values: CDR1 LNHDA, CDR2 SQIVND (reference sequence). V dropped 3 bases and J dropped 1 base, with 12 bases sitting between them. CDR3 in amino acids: CASSILAAVNYGYTF. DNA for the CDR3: TGTGCCAGTAGTATCCTCGCGGCAGTTAACTATGGCTACACCTTC. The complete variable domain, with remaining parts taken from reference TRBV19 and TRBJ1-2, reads DGGITQSPKYLFRKEGQNVTLSCEQNLNHDAMYWYRQDPGQGLRLIYYSQIVNDFQKGDIAEGYSVSREKKESFPLTVTSAQKNPTAFYLCASSILAAVNYGYTFGSGTRLTVV.